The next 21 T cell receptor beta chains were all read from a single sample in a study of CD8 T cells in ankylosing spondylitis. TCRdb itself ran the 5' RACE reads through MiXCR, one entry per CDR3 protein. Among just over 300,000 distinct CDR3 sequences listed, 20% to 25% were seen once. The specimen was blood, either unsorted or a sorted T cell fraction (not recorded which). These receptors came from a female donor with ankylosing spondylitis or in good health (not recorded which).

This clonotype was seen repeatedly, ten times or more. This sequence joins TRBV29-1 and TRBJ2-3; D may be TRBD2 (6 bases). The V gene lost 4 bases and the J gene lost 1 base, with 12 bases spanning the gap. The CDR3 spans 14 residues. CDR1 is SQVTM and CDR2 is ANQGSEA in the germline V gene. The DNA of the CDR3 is TGCAGCGTTGGGCCCGGGAGTGGCACAGATACGCAGTATTTT. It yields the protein CSVGPGSGTDTQYF.

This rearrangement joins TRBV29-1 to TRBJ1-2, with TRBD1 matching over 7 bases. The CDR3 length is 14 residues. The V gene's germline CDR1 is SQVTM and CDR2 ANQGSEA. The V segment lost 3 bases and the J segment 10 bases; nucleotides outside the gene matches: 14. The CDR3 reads CSVELAGTVGYYTF. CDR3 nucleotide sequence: TGCAGCGTTGAGTTGGCCGGGACAGTGGGATACTACACCTTC.

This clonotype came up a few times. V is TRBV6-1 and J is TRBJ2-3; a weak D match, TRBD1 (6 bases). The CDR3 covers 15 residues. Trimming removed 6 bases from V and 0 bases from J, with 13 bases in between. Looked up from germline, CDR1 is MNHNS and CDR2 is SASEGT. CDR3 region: CASRRGRASTDTQYF. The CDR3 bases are TGTGCCAGCAGAAGGGGGAGAGCTAGCACAGATACGCAGTATTTT.

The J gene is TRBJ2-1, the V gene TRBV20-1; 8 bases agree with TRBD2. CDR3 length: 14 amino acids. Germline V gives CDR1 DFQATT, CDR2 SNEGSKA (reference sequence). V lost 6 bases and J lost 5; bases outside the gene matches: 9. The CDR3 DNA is TGCAGTGCCCACAATAGCGGGATGGACAATGAGCAGTTCTTC. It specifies CSAHNSGMDNEQFF.

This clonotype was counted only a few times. The CDR3 here is CASSETGFSYEQYF. The CDR3 region has the DNA TGTGCCAGCAGTGAAACTGGATTTTCCTACGAGCAGTACTTC. This chain joins TRBV2 and TRBJ2-7; the D is unclear. Trimming left V 2 bases short and J 1 base short, with 9 bases between. The CDR3 extends over 14 amino acids. Germline loops: CDR1 SNHLY, CDR2 FYNNEI. Looking up the rest from reference TRBV2 and TRBJ2-7 gives the full variable domain: EPEVTQTPSHQVTQMGQEVILRCVPISNHLYFYWYRQILGQKVEFLVSFYNNEISEKSEIFDDQFSVERPDGSNFTLKIRSTKLEDSAMYFCASSETGFSYEQYFGPGTRLTVT.

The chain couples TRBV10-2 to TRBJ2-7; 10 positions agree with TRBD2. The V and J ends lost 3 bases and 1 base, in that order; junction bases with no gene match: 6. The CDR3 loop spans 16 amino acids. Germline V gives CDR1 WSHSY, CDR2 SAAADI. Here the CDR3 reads CASSEWASGGSYEQYF. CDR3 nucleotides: TGCGCCAGCAGTGAATGGGCTAGCGGGGGATCCTACGAGCAGTACTTC.

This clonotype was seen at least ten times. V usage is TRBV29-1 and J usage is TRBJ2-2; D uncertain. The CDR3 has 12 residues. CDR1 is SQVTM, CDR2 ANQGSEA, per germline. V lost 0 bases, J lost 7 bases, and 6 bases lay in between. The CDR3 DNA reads TGCAGCGTTGAAGATCGAGGCGGGGAGCTGTTTTTT. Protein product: CSVEDRGGELFF.

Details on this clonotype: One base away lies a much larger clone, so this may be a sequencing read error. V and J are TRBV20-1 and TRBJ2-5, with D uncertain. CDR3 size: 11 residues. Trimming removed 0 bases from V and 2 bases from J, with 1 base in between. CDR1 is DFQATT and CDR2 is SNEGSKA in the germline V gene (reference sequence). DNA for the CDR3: TGCAGTGCTAGAGAGCAAGAGACCCAGTACTTC. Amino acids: CSAREQETQYF.

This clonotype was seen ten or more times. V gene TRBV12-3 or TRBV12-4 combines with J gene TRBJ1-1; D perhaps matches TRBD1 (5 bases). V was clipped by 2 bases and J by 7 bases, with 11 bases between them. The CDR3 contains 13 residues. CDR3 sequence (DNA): TGTGCCAGCAGTTTAAAGGGGCGGGGTGAAGCTTTCTTT. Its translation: CASSLKGRGEAFF.

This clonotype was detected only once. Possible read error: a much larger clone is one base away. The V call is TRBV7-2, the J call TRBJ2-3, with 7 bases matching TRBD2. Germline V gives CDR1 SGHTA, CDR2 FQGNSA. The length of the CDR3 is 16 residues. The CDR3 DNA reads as TGTGCCAGCAGCTTAGTGCTAGCGGTACACACAGATACGCAGTGTTTT. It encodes CASSLVLAVHTDTQCF.

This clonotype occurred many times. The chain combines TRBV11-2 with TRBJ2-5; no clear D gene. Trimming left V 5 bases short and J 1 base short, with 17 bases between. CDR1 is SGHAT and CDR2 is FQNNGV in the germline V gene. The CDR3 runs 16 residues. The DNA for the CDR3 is TGTGCCAGCAGCAGCTTAGGGAAGGGCACCCAAGAGACCCAGTACTTC. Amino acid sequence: CASSSLGKGTQETQYF.

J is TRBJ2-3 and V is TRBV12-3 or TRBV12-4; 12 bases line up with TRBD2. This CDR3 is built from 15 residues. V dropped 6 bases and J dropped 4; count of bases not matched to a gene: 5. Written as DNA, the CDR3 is TGTGCCAGCAGCCCCACTAGCGGGAGGCCAGATACGCAGTATTTT. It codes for CASSPTSGRPDTQYF.

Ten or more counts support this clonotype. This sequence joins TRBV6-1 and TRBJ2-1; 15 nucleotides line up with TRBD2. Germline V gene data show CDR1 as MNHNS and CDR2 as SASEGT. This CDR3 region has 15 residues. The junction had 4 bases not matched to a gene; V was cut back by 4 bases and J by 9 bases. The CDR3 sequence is CASSAGLAGGGEQFF. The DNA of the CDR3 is TGTGCCAGCAGTGCAGGACTAGCGGGAGGGGGTGAGCAGTTCTTC.

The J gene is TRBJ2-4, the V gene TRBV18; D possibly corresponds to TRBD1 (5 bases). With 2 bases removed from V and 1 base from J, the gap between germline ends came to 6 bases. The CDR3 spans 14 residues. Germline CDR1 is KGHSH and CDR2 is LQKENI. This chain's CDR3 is CASSPTGAKNIQYF. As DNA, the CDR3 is TGTGCCAGCTCACCAACAGGTGCCAAAAACATTCAGTACTTC.

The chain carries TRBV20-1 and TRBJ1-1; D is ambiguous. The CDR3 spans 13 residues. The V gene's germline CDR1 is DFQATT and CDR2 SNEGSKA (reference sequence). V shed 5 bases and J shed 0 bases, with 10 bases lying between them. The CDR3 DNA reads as TGCAGTGCTGCCCGACTGATGAACACTGAAGCTTTCTTT. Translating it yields CSAARLMNTEAFF.

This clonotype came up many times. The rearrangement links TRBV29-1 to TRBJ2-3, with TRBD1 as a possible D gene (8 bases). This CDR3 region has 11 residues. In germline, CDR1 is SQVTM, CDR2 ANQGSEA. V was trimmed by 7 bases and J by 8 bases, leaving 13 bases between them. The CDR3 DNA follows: TGCAGCGCGTACAGGGGGGGTACGCAGTATTTT. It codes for CSAYRGGTQYF.

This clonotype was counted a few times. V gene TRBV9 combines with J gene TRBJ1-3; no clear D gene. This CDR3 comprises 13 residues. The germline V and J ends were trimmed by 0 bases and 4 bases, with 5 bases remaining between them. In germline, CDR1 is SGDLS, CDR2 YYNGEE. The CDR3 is CASSVDVGNTIYF. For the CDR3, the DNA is TGTGCCAGCAGCGTAGATGTGGGAAACACCATATATTTT.

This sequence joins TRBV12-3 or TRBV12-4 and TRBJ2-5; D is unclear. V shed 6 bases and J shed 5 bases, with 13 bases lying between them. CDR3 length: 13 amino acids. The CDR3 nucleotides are TGTGCCAGCAGCAACTCCTTAGGGGAGACCCAGTACTTC. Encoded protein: CASSNSLGETQYF.

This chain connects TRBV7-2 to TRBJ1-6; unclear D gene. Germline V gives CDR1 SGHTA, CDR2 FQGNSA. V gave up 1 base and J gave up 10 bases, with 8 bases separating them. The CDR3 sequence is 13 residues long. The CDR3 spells CASSLGVRSPLHF. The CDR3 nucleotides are TGTGCCAGCAGCTTAGGCGTCAGGTCACCCCTCCACTTT.

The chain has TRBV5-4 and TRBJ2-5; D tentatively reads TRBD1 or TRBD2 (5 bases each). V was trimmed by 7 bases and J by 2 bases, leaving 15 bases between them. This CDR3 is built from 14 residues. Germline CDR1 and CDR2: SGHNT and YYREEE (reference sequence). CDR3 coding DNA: TGTGCCAGCCGTGGGGGTCCTTCACAAGAGACCCAGTACTTC. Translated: CASRGGPSQETQYF.

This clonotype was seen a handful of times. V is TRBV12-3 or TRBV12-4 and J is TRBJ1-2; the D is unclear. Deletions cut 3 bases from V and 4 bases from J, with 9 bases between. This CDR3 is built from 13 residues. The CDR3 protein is CASSLGPLYGYTF. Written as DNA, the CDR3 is TGTGCCAGCAGTTTGGGCCCACTCTATGGCTACACCTTC.